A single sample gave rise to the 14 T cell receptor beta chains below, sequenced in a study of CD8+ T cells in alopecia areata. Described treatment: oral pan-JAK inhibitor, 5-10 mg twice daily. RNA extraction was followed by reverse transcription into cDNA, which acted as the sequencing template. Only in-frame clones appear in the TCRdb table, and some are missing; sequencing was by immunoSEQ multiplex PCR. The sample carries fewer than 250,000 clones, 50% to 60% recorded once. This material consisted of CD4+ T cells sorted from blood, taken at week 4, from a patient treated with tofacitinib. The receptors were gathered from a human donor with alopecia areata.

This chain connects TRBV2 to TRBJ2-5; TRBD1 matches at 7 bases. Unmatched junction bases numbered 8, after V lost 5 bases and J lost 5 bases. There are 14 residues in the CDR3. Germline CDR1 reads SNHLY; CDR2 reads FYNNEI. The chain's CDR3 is CASSWAGGGETQYF. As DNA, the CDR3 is TGTGCCAGCAGTTGGGCAGGGGGTGGCGAGACCCAGTACTTC.

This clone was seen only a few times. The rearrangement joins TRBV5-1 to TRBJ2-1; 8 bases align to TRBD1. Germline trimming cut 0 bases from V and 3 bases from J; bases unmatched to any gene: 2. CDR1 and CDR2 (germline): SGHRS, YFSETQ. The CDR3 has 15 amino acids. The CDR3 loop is CASSLEGQGYNEQFF. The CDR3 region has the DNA TGCGCCAGCAGCTTGGAAGGACAGGGCTACAATGAGCAGTTCTTC.

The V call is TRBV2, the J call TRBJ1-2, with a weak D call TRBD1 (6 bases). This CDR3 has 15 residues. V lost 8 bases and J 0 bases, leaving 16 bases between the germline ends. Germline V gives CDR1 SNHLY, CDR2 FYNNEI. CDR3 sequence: CASGSGARANYGYTF. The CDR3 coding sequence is TGTGCCAGCGGGTCGGGGGCTCGAGCTAACTATGGCTACACCTTC.

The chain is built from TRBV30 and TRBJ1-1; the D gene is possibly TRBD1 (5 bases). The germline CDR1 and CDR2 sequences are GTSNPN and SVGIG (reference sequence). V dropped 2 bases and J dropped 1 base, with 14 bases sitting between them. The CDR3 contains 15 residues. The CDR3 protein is CAWSLGDLWNTEAFF. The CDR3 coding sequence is TGTGCCTGGAGTCTGGGGGACTTATGGAACACTGAAGCTTTCTTT.

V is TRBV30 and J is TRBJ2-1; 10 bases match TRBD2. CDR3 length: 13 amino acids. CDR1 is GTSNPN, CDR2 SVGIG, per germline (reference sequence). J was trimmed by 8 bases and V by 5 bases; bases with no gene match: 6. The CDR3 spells CAWRASGSHEQFF. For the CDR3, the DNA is TGTGCCTGGCGGGCTAGCGGGAGCCATGAGCAGTTCTTC.

CDR3 sequence reads: CASSRAGTRDNNEQFF. The CDR3 DNA follows: TGTGCCAGCAGCCGTGCCGGGACTCGAGACAACAATGAGCAGTTCTTC. The V and J genes are TRBV5-5 and TRBJ2-1; D is perhaps TRBD2 (6 bases). V was pared by 4 bases and J by 5 bases, with 19 bases between. From germline, CDR1 is SGHKS and CDR2 YYEKEE (reference sequence). The CDR3 sequence is 16 residues long. The full variable domain, in which reference TRBV5-5 and TRBJ2-1 provide the parts outside the CDR3, is DAGVTQSPTHLIKTRGQQVTLRCSPISGHKSVSWYQQVLGQGPQFIFQYYEKEERGRGNFPDRFSARQFPNYSSELNVNALLLGDSALYLCASSRAGTRDNNEQFFGPGTRLTVL.

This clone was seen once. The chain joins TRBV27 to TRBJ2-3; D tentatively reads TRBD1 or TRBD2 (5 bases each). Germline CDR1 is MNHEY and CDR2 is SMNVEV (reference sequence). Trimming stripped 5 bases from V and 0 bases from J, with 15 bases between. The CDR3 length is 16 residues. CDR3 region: CASSTPNGGSTDTQYF. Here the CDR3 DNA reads TGTGCCAGCAGTACCCCTAATGGGGGAAGCACAGATACGCAGTATTTT.

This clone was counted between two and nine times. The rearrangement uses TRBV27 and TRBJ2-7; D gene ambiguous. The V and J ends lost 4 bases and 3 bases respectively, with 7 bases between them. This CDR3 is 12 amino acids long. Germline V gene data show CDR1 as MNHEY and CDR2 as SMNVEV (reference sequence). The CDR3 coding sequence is TGTGCCAGCAGTTCGGGCGGCTACGAGCAGTACTTC. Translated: CASSSGGYEQYF.

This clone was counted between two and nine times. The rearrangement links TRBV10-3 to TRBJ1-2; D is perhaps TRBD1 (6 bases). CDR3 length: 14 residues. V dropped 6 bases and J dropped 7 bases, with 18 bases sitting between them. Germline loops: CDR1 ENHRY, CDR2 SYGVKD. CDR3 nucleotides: TGTGCCATCAGAGGTACAGAGGGGGAACTTGGCTACACCTTC. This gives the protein CAIRGTEGELGYTF.

The CDR3 here is CASSLAAPFDQAKNIQYF. CDR3 bases: TGTGCCAGCAGCTTAGCCGCCCCTTTCGACCAAGCCAAAAACATTCAGTACTTC. The chain has TRBV11-2 and TRBJ2-4; D not resolved. V was shortened by 1 base and J by 0 bases, with 16 bases between the two germline ends. Germline V lookup: CDR1 SGHAT, CDR2 FQNNGV. The length of the CDR3 is 18 residues. The whole variable domain, filled in from reference TRBV11-2 and TRBJ2-4, reads EAGVAQSPRYKIIEKRQSVAFWCNPISGHATLYWYQQILGQGPKLLIQFQNNGVVDDSQLPKDRFSAERLKGVDSTLKIQPAKLEDSAVYLCASSLAAPFDQAKNIQYFGAGTRLSVL.

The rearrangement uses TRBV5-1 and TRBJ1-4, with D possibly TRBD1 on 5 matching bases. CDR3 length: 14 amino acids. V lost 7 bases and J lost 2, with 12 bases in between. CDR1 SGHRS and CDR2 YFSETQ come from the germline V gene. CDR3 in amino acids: CASRAGRTNEKLFF. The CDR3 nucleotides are TGCGCCAGCCGGGCGGGGCGGACTAATGAAAAACTGTTTTTT.

CDR3 bases: TGCAGCGCCGGATACAGGGATGGCTATGGCTACACCTTC. Protein: CSAGYRDGYGYTF. J is TRBJ1-2 and V is TRBV29-1; D possibly corresponds to TRBD1 (6 bases). CDR3 size: 13 residues. Germline values: CDR1 SQVTM, CDR2 ANQGSEA. V dropped 7 bases and J dropped 4 bases, with 16 bases sitting between them. The complete variable domain, with remaining parts taken from reference TRBV29-1 and TRBJ1-2, reads SAVISQKPSRDICQRGTSLTIQCQVDSQVTMMFWYRQQPGQSLTLIATANQGSEATYESGFVIDKFPISRPNLTFSTLTVSNMSPEDSSIYLCSAGYRDGYGYTFGSGTRLTVV.

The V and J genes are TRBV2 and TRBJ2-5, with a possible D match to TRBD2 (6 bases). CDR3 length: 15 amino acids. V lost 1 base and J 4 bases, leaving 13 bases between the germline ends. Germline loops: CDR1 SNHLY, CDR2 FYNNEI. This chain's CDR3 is CASSEGERGGETQYF. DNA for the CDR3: TGTGCCAGCAGTGAAGGGGAAAGGGGAGGAGAGACCCAGTACTTC.

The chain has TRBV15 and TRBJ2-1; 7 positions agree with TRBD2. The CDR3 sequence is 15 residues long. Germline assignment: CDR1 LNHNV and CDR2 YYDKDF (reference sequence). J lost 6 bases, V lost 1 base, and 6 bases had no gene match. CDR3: CATSRVSGGPNEQFF. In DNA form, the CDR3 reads TGTGCCACCAGCAGAGTGTCGGGAGGCCCCAATGAGCAGTTCTTC.